These T cell receptor beta chains were read from a single sample in a study of identifying expanded T cells in peripheral blood. The method was immunoSEQ multiplex PCR; TCRdb's version includes in-frame clones alone and lacks a portion of them. The sample contains approximately 130,000 clones, approximately 88% of which appear only once. The sample taken for sequencing was blood. Receptors originate from a person aged 18 to 70 in good health. Both conserved end residues are part of each CDR3. The order of the fields is J gene, clone size, V gene, CDR3 protein. Size values are once, few and many counts, or a class for expanded clones, and some rows have none.

>TRBJ2-1|once|TRBV2
CASSRASEYNEQFF
>TRBJ2-5|NA|TRBV30
CAWSVRGLAVQETQYF
>TRBJ1-1|NA|TRBV6-5
CASSSSTGHTEAFF
>TRBJ2-7|NA|TRBV6-9
CASSFYPALYEQYF
>TRBJ2-1|few|TRBV6-1
CASNRDRGRYEQFF
>TRBJ1-4|once|TRBV5-5
CASSYSGAVGEKLFF
>TRBJ1-1|NA|TRBV2
CASREGQGAMGEAFF
>TRBJ1-5|NA|TRBV6-5
CASSRPNQPQHF
>TRBJ1-3|NA|TRBV2
CASKREYSGNTIYF
>TRBJ1-2|NA|TRBV7-9
CASSLGQGNYGYTF
>TRBJ2-7|NA|TRBV2
CASRARGPTPF
>TRBJ1-2|NA|TRBV5-4
CASSPRDRPMEGYTF
>TRBJ2-3|NA|TRBV5-4
CASSYTFTDTQYF
>TRBJ2-5|NA|TRBV10-3
CAISLQGRETQYF